This T cell receptor (beta chain) was retrieved from a study of T-cell reconstitution after alpha-beta-depleted transplantation in children (dated by TCRdb to about 2016). Notes on the research overall: Using TCR repertoire profiling, the study followed T-cell immune reconstitution in a quantitative way in children after TCRalphabeta/CD19-depleted allogeneic hematopoietic cell transplantation.

What the research found in general, with its limitations: Over subsequent months, a decline in hyperexpanded clone frequencies was noted, and after one year, T-cell counts and TCRbeta diversity were mostly ascribed to newly produced T cells. In some patients, the high TCRbeta diversity seen at day 60 was put down to recipient T cells and intrathymic progenitors that had survived conditioning. The apparently early alphabetaT-cell count recovery about two months after transplant was reportedly dependent on only several hundred rapidly expanded clones derived from non-depleted graft cells.

The treatment or condition label of this sample denotes: allogeneic hematopoietic cell transplantation with graft depleted of TCRalphabeta T cells and CD19 B cells. The transplant recipients were children given TCRalphabeta/CD19-depleted allogeneic hematopoietic cell grafts. Receptors were amplified or captured by PCR. The sequencing machine was an Illumina HiSeq 2500. Molecular barcoding was employed in the preparation of TCR libraries, with unique molecular identifiers being used to normalize TCRbeta repertoire quantification. TCRdb trimmed the raw reads at Q25, called clones with MiXCR and kept productive beta chains. Here each entry gathers all rows of one CDR3 protein and keeps the most common genes and DNA. The sample table holds around 440,000 distinct CDR3 sequences, of which about 16% were seen once. The ten largest make up roughly 27% of the sample. Only a few counts were recorded for this clonotype. Its antigen target is currently unknown. Nothing much larger sits one base from this clone, and base qualities are not available.

The TCR sequence derives from a boy younger than two who had a stem cell transplant for Wiskott-Aldrich syndrome, so the T cells may come from the graft donor. Sequences were derived from PBMCs, mostly from graft donor cells, sampled 360 days after TCRalphabeta/CD19-depleted stem cell transplant.

This receptor has the CDR3 CASSGLAGAYEQYF. The nucleotide sequence is given as TGTGCCAGCTCCGGACTAGCGGGAGCCTACGAGCAGTACTTC. The chain was built from TRBV18 and TRBJ2-7, and 13 junction bases match TRBD2. Here V drops 6 bases and J drops 2 bases, and the junction holds 1 base not matched to any gene. Taken from cysteine to phenylalanine, the CDR3 has 14 residues. Solely the CDR3 DNA is kept, with 42 bases framed from the first base. Per the germline V gene, KGHSH is the CDR1 and LQKENI is the CDR2.